Below, 26 T cell receptor beta chains from the same sample are listed, as sequenced in a study of response to subunit inactivated influenza vaccine. TCRdb recomputed calls from the RT-PCR reads with MiXCR, one row per CDR3 protein. The sample records 500,000 or so distinct CDR3 sequences, approximately 10% being singletons. The sequences come from PBMCs from blood, collected 45 days after vaccination. These receptors all come from a man over 45 who received an inactivated influenza vaccine.

This clonotype was observed many times. This chain links TRBV20-1 with TRBJ1-3; D not certain. The CDR3 consists of 14 residues. The germline CDR1 and CDR2 sequences are DFQATT and SNEGSKA (reference sequence). The V and J ends lost 6 bases and 0 bases respectively, with 12 bases between them. CDR3 nucleotide sequence: TGCAGTGCGAAGGACGGTAGCTCTGGAAACACCATATATTTT. Translating gives CSAKDGSSGNTIYF.

This chain joins TRBV6-1 and TRBJ2-3; 10 bases line up with TRBD1. This CDR3 spans 16 amino acids. V shed 6 bases, J shed 4 bases, and the junction held 10 bases outside the gene matches. From germline, CDR1 is MNHNS and CDR2 SASEGT. The CDR3 protein is CASSGPGQGLADTQYF. DNA for the CDR3: TGTGCCAGCAGCGGACCGGGACAGGGGCTGGCAGATACGCAGTATTTT.

This clonotype has more than one count but fewer than ten. V usage is TRBV6-1 and J usage is TRBJ1-5, with D possibly matching TRBD1 (5 bases). The CDR3 has 15 amino acids. Germline V CDR1 and CDR2: MNHNS, SASEGT. The V gene lost 7 bases and the J gene lost 4 bases, with 17 bases spanning the gap. DNA of the CDR3: TGTGCCAGCAAACCCGGGGGGACGGATAATCAGCCCCAGCATTTT. Translation: CASKPGGTDNQPQHF.

A few counts support this clonotype. The chain employs TRBV29-1 and TRBJ2-7, with 7 nucleotides matching TRBD1. Trimming cost V 7 bases and J 1 base; bases outside gene matches: 10. Germline lookup yields CDR1 SQVTM and CDR2 ANQGSEA. The CDR3 is made up of 14 amino acids. The CDR3 DNA follows: TGCAGCGCCGCGACAGGGCTAGGTTCCTACGAGCAGTACTTC. It encodes CSAATGLGSYEQYF.

This sequence joins TRBV20-1 and TRBJ2-1; D may be TRBD2 (6 bases). The CDR3 contains 13 residues. Trimming took off 7 bases at V and 5 bases at J, with 15 bases between the two ends. Germline CDR1 reads DFQATT; CDR2 reads SNEGSKA (reference sequence). The CDR3 DNA follows: TGCAGTGTAAGCAGGCTAGCGAACAATGAGCAGTTCTTC. This gives the protein CSVSRLANNEQFF.

This clonotype has a handful of counts. The chain combines TRBV9 with TRBJ1-3; the D gene is possibly TRBD1 (5 bases). Germline V gene lookup returns CDR1 SGDLS and CDR2 YYNGEE. This CDR3 spans 15 amino acids. V was trimmed by 4 bases and J by 2 bases, leaving 13 bases between them. In nucleotides, the CDR3 is TGTGCCAGCAGCACCCGACAGTCGGCTGGAAACACCATATATTTT. This codes for CASSTRQSAGNTIYF.

This clonotype occurred a few times. CDR3 in amino acids: CASSSETWRANEQYF. The CDR3 DNA reads TGTGCCAGCAGTTCTGAGACCTGGCGGGCCAACGAGCAGTACTTC. The V call is TRBV6-5, the J call TRBJ2-7, with TRBD2 as a possible D gene (5 bases). This CDR3 region has 15 residues. Germline V gene lookup returns CDR1 MNHEY and CDR2 SVGAGI. Between the trimmed V and J ends, which lost 4 bases and 5 bases, there was a span of 18 bases.

The chain couples TRBV10-1 to TRBJ2-2; possibly TRBD2 for D (6 bases). V shed 8 bases and J shed 0 bases, with 16 bases lying between them. This CDR3 contains 16 residues. The germline V gene has CDR1 WNHNN and CDR2 SYGVQD (reference sequence). CDR3 region: CASAGGQPSNTGELFF. CDR3 nucleotides: TGCGCCAGCGCCGGAGGGCAGCCTTCGAACACCGGGGAGCTGTTTTTT.

There are a few counts of this clonotype. This chain connects TRBV11-3 to TRBJ2-1, with no clear D. Looked up from germline, CDR1 is SGHNT and CDR2 is YENEEA. V was trimmed by 0 bases and J by 6 bases, leaving 9 bases between them. The CDR3 sequence is 14 residues long. In DNA, the CDR3 is TGTGCCAGCAGCTTAGAGCGGAGACCCAATGAGCAGTTCTTC. Its protein is CASSLERRPNEQFF.

The rearrangement joins TRBV20-1 to TRBJ1-6; tentatively, D is TRBD1 (5 bases). Germline loops: CDR1 DFQATT, CDR2 SNEGSKA (reference sequence). The CDR3 consists of 15 residues. V was cut by 2 bases and J by 3 bases, with 11 bases left in between. CDR3 region: CSARISGVYNSPLHF. The CDR3 DNA follows: TGCAGTGCTAGAATTTCGGGGGTCTATAATTCACCCCTCCACTTT.

This clonotype was seen at least ten times. V is TRBV29-1 and J is TRBJ2-3; 10 bases line up with TRBD2. The J segment lost 0 bases and the V segment lost 5 bases, leaving 2 bases of the junction unmatched. Germline-derived CDR1 and CDR2 are SQVTM and ANQGSEA. The CDR3 has 14 amino acids. The CDR3 nucleotides read TGCAGCGTTCAGACTAGCGGGAGCACAGATACGCAGTATTTT. Its protein is CSVQTSGSTDTQYF.

With regard to this clonotype: A much larger clone sits a single nucleotide away, making a read error possible. V is TRBV9 and J is TRBJ2-1, with TRBD2 identical over 7 bases. This CDR3 spans 16 amino acids. Germline V gene lookup returns CDR1 SGDLS and CDR2 YYNGEE. V was pared by 3 bases and J by 6 bases, with 12 bases of the junction left unmatched. CDR3 DNA sequence: TGTGCCAGCAGCGCCCAACTGGGCGGGAGAGGCAATGAGCAGTTCTTC. Residues: CASSAQLGGRGNEQFF. The variable domain in full, completed from reference TRBV9 and TRBJ2-1, reads DSGVTQTPKHLITATGQRVTLRCSPRSGDLSVYWYQQSLDQGLQFLIQYYNGEERAKGNILERFSAQQFPDLHSELNLSSLELGDSALYFCASSAQLGGRGNEQFFGPGTRLTVL.

In this sample, this clonotype turned up a few times. This chain links TRBV14 with TRBJ1-2; D is unresolved. Germline V lookup: CDR1 SGHDN, CDR2 FVKESK. This CDR3 contains 12 residues. V lost 4 bases and J lost 4, with 7 bases in between. The CDR3 nucleotides read TGTGCCAGCAGCCTTAATCTCTATGGCTACACCTTC. It translates to CASSLNLYGYTF.

The CDR3 loop reads CASSLLPTYEQYF. The DNA for the CDR3 is TGTGCCAGCAGCTTACTTCCAACCTACGAGCAGTACTTC. The chain employs TRBV7-3 and TRBJ2-7, with D uncertain. This CDR3 is 13 amino acids long. From germline, CDR1 is SGHTA and CDR2 FQGTGA. Trimming stripped 2 bases from V and 2 bases from J, with 7 bases between.

This chain links TRBV14 with TRBJ1-6, with TRBD1 identical over 7 bases. This CDR3 contains 17 residues. CDR1 is SGHDN, CDR2 FVKESK, per germline. V lost 0 bases and J lost 6; bases outside the gene matches: 8. The CDR3 DNA reads as TGTGCCAGCAGCCAAGAGTCAACAGGGGCCTTTAATTCACCCCTCCACTTT. Translated: CASSQESTGAFNSPLHF.

The table lists this clonotype with a few counts. The chain links TRBV20-1 to TRBJ2-5; possible D gene TRBD1, 6 bases. The V gene's germline CDR1 is DFQATT and CDR2 SNEGSKA (reference sequence). The CDR3 totals 14 residues. Trimming shortened V by 1 base and J by 5 bases, and 14 bases separated the two germline ends. For the CDR3, the DNA is TGCAGTGCTAGAGTGAGGGGGTCCCCGGAGACCCAGTACTTC. The encoded protein is CSARVRGSPETQYF.

The chain has TRBV15 and TRBJ2-3; D gene uncertain. Germline values: CDR1 LNHNV, CDR2 YYDKDF (reference sequence). Trimming removed 0 bases at V and 2 bases at J, with 9 bases between. There are 15 residues in the CDR3. The CDR3 bases are TGTGCCACCAGCAGAGATGTGGGCATCACAGATACGCAGTATTTT. It is translated as CATSRDVGITDTQYF. The entire variable domain, with the rest obtained from reference TRBV15 and TRBJ2-3, is as follows: DAMVIQNPRYQVTQFGKPVTLSCSQTLNHNVMYWYQQKSSQAPKLLFHYYDKDFNNEADTPDNFQSRRPNTSFCFLDIRSPGLGDTAMYLCATSRDVGITDTQYFGPGTRLTVL.

The V gene is TRBV27, the J gene TRBJ2-1, with TRBD1 matching 8 bases. CDR3 length: 15 amino acids. Germline values: CDR1 MNHEY, CDR2 SMNVEV (reference sequence). The V and J ends lost 5 bases and 8 bases, in that order; junction bases with no gene match: 11. The CDR3 sequence is CASSLSTGAWDEQFF. As DNA, the CDR3 is TGTGCCAGCAGTCTCTCGACAGGGGCATGGGATGAGCAGTTCTTC.

V is TRBV12-3 or TRBV12-4 and J is TRBJ2-5; D may correspond to TRBD1 or TRBD2 (6 bases each). The CDR3 covers 13 residues. The germline V and J ends were trimmed by 7 bases and 5 bases, with 14 bases remaining between them. In DNA form, the CDR3 reads TGTGCCAGCAACCCGGGGGCCGGGGAGACCCAGTACTTC. Its protein is CASNPGAGETQYF.

This clonotype has just a few counts. V gene TRBV7-9 combines with J gene TRBJ2-7; 7 bases align to TRBD2. V trimming: 5 bases; J trimming: 1 base; junction bases outside the gene matches: 8. The CDR3 runs to 15 residues. Germline V gene sequence: CDR1 SEHNR, CDR2 FQNEAQ (reference sequence). CDR3 sequence reads: CASSGKRDRSYEQYF. DNA of the CDR3: TGTGCCAGCAGCGGAAAGCGGGATAGGTCCTACGAGCAGTACTTC.

This clonotype was picked up a small number of times. This chain joins TRBV6-1 and TRBJ1-1; TRBD1 agrees at 7 bases. Germline loops: CDR1 MNHNS, CDR2 SASEGT. The CDR3 totals 15 residues. The ends lost 8 bases at V and 4 bases at J; junction bases unmatched: 13. The DNA of the CDR3 is TGTGCCAGCCCATCGAGTTGGACAGGCATCACTGAAGCTTTCTTT. This codes for CASPSSWTGITEAFF.

This clonotype was detected ten times or more. The chain is built from TRBV12-3 or TRBV12-4 and TRBJ2-1, with D perhaps matching TRBD1 or TRBD2 (5 bases each). V lost 10 bases and J 7 bases, leaving 11 bases between the germline ends. The CDR3 spans 11 residues. CDR3 residues: CATLGENEQFF. Here the CDR3 DNA reads TGTGCCACCTTGGGGGAAAATGAGCAGTTCTTC.

There are a few counts of this clonotype. The chain carries TRBV12-3 or TRBV12-4 and TRBJ2-3, with 13 bases lining up with TRBD2. Germline trimming cut 5 bases from V and 7 bases from J; bases unmatched to any gene: 6. The CDR3 covers 15 residues. The CDR3 reads CASSILAGGGHTQYF. CDR3 DNA sequence: TGTGCCAGCAGTATACTAGCGGGGGGGGGCCATACGCAGTATTTT.

Of note for this clonotype: Germline is not matched at one junction end, which may reflect a read error. This chain links TRBV12-3 or TRBV12-4 with TRBJ2-1; TRBD2 matches 9 bases. The CDR3 loop spans 15 amino acids. Here the CDR3 DNA reads TGTGCCAGCAGTCTAGCGGGACCGGGGGCCGTAGAGCAGTTCTTC. This sequence encodes CASSLAGPGAVEQFF.

This clonotype was counted between two and nine times. This chain uses TRBV6-1 with TRBJ1-2; D gene uncertain. CDR3 length: 15 amino acids. Trimming removed 3 bases from V and 4 bases from J, with 15 bases in between. Per the germline V gene, CDR1 is MNHNS and CDR2 is SASEGT. The CDR3 here is CASSDSGVLFYGYTF. In DNA form, the CDR3 reads TGTGCCAGCAGTGATAGTGGGGTGCTCTTCTATGGCTACACCTTC.

This clonotype was counted at least ten times. The V and J genes are TRBV9 and TRBJ2-4; D tentatively fits TRBD1 or TRBD2 (5 bases each). Germline V lookup: CDR1 SGDLS, CDR2 YYNGEE. Trimming pared 0 bases from V and 8 bases from J, leaving 12 bases between. The CDR3 is 14 amino acids. CDR3 coding DNA: TGTGCCAGCAGCGTAGACGGGGCTGGGGACATTCAGTACTTC. This encodes CASSVDGAGDIQYF.